This is a list of T cell receptor beta chains from one sample in a study of blood T cell repertoires in COVID-19. Sequencing used immunoSEQ multiplex PCR; TCRdb keeps in-frame clones, though not all of them. Of approximately 160,000 clones listed, approximately 80% are singletons. The sequencing input was PBMCs or T cells enriched from blood (not recorded which). The receptors were sampled from a man aged 40-55 years who had recovered from COVID-19. Each CDR3 is given with its conserved first and last residue. The order of the fields is D gene, V gene, J gene, clone size, CDR3 protein, CDR3 DNA. A D gene is named only where the DNA matches it firmly. Clone size appears in some rows only: once, few, many, or a class for an expanded clone.

TRBD1	TRBV28	TRBJ1-2	.	CASSRQGQAYGYTF	TGTGCCAGCAGTCGCCAGGGACAGGCCTATGGCTACACCTTC
.	TRBV18	TRBJ1-1	.	CASSPPSVDTEAFF	TGTGCCAGCTCACCACCTTCAGTGGACACTGAAGCTTTCTTT
TRBD1	TRBV9	TRBJ1-2	.	CASSSRQGDYGYTF	TGTGCCAGCAGCTCCCGACAGGGAGACTATGGCTACACCTTC
TRBD2	TRBV7-3	TRBJ2-3	.	CASSLKAGGRPDTQYF	TGTGCCAGCAGCTTGAAAGCGGGGGGGCGCCCAGATACGCAGTATTTT
.	TRBV19	TRBJ1-1	.	CASSIASEVLRKAFF	TGTGCCAGTAGTATAGCGTCGGAGGTTCTTAGGAAAGCTTTCTTT
TRBD1	TRBV5-8	TRBJ1-1	.	CASSRGTGLRDTEAFF	TGTGCCAGCAGTCGTGGGACAGGGCTACGGGACACTGAAGCTTTCTTT
.	TRBV4-1	TRBJ2-7	.	CASSPRDKAYEQYF	TGCGCCAGCAGCCCCCGGGACAAGGCCTACGAGCAGTACTTC
TRBD1	TRBV5-5	TRBJ2-1	few	CASRTGQGFYNEQFF	TGTGCCAGCAGGACGGGACAGGGATTTTACAATGAGCAGTTCTTC
.	TRBV3-1/TRBV3-2	TRBJ1-6	.	CASSRTVVSSPLHF	TGTGCCAGCAGCCGGACAGTCGTTTCTTCACCCCTCCACTTT
.	TRBV24-1	TRBJ2-1	.	CATSDPGVYNEQFF	TGTGCCACCAGTGATCCGGGGGTATACAATGAGCAGTTCTTC
.	TRBV6-5	TRBJ1-5	.	CASRTGYSNQPQHF	TGTGCCAGCAGGACAGGTTATAGCAATCAGCCCCAGCATTTT
TRBD1	TRBV7-6	TRBJ2-2	few	CASSGTVQGTGELFF	TGTGCCAGCAGCGGGACAGTCCAAGGCACCGGGGAGCTGTTTTTT
.	TRBV10-1	TRBJ2-1	.	CASSEDSQYYNEQFF	TGCGCCAGCAGTGAGGACAGCCAATACTACAATGAGCAGTTCTTC
.	TRBV30	TRBJ1-2	once	CAWGYARGNGYTF	TGTGCCTGGGGCTATGCCAGGGGTAATGGCTACACCTTC
.	TRBV5-5	TRBJ2-7	few	CASSYGDSTTYEQYF	TGTGCCAGCAGCTACGGGGACTCCACGACCTACGAGCAGTACTTC
TRBD1	TRBV20-1	TRBJ1-1	.	CSARGQTEAFF	TGCAGTGCTAGGGGACAGACTGAAGCTTTCTTT
.	TRBV10-3	TRBJ2-3	.	CAISESTFPGGGTDTQYF	TGTGCCATCAGTGAGTCGACTTTCCCCGGGGGTGGCACAGATACGCAGTATTTT
TRBD1	TRBV5-1	TRBJ1-6	.	CASSPTDRGNSPLHF	TGCGCCAGCAGCCCGACTGACAGGGGTAATTCACCCCTCCACTTT
.	TRBV4-2	TRBJ1-1	.	CASSQDQARATEAFF	TGTGCCAGCAGCCAAGATCAGGCCAGGGCCACTGAAGCTTTCTTT
TRBD1	TRBV19	TRBJ2-2	.	CATQDRVYTGELFF	TGTGCCACTCAGGACAGGGTCTACACCGGGGAGCTGTTTTTT